This T cell receptor (beta chain) emerged from a study of T cell responses to AZD1222 COVID-19 vaccine (dated by TCRdb to the early 2020s). For the study in its entirety: Because spike-specific TCR depth and breadth did not differ between the two schedules, AZD1222 recipients who got a second dose at roughly 4 weeks were pooled with those who got a second dose at roughly 12 weeks. Trial participants were enrolled into age subgroups of 18-55, 56-69 and 70-plus years, which contained around 140, 26 and 57 TCR-sequenced participants, respectively. TCR sequencing was performed for 230 to 250 trial participants, of whom about 200 were given two doses of AZD1222 and around 25 were given two doses of MenACWY control vaccine.

The CDR3 regions of human TCRbeta chains were analyzed by immunosequencing. The study's own analysis went as follows. TCRs in the repertoires were matched against a reference library of SARS-CoV-2-specific TCRs that had been generated with the MIRA antigen-specificity platform. Breadth meant the fraction of unique TCRs that were SARS-CoV-2-associated, whereas depth meant the fraction of total T cells that were SARS-CoV-2-associated. Using the MIRA data, each spike-specific TCR was assigned both to the spike region to which the TCR was reactive and to a CD4 or CD8 class. Log10-transformed breadth and depth values were compared by one-way ANOVA with Sidak's multiple comparisons tests. TCRdb's version of the immuneACCESS table is confined to in-frame rearrangements and falls short of the full clone set. An unresolved V gene accounts for under half of the shortfall where checked; the remainder is of unknown origin. V and J calls and clone size are those listed in that table; D and trimming were worked out from the DNA. Present in this sample are about 86,000 clones, about 92% of which were seen just once. The top ten clones comprise 2% to 2.5% of the sample.

The paper's findings and limits, for the study overall: The vaccine-associated CD4 TCRs covered the entire spike protein, and the dominant responses fell in regions 160-218 and 743-854. Participants were mostly white British and included more females than males, and it was suggested by the authors that clonal diversity may have been underestimated. Conclusions about previously exposed vaccinees are limited, since just a handful of AZD1222 recipients were seropositive for SARS-CoV-2 at baseline. A significant rise in spike-specific TCR breadth and depth was observed after two AZD1222 doses relative to day 0 and relative to MenACWY recipients. Because no day 14 peak-response samples were available, repertoires were characterized only after the peak T cell response. Epitopes outside the regions mutated in the B.1.351 and B.1.1.7 variants were reportedly recognized by nearly half of the unique spike-specific TCRs. In the small 56-69-year group, the increase in depth fell short of significance, most likely because of low power.

In regard to this clone: Its cognate antigen has yet to be identified. No base qualities exist here, and no much larger clone lies one base off it.

The sample's time point, from its label and the paper: baseline before first vaccination. The vaccinee samples were drawn from two UK trials, COV001 and COV002, one of which was a single-blind randomized controlled phase 2/3 trial testing AZD1222 (ChAdOx1 nCoV-19) in healthy adults. For TCRbeta chain sequencing, PBMC samples were collected from trial participants at day 0 and at day 28 after the second dose. The sample consisted of peripheral blood, taken on day 0 of AZD1222 vaccination. This TCR was sampled from an adult in good health.

CDR3 loop: CASSFYEGPEAFF. The nucleotide sequence reads as follows: TGTGCCAGCAGCTTCTACGAGGGGCCTGAAGCTTTCTTT. The sequence joins TRBV7-9 to TRBJ1-1; a tentative D match to TRBD1 spans 5 bases. In the germline V gene (reference sequence), CDR1 corresponds to SEHNR and CDR2 to FQNEAQ. From cysteine to phenylalanine, the CDR3 is 13 amino acids long. Of the read, only the CDR3 DNA is kept; its 39 bases are in frame from base 1. Relative to germline, V is 3 bases shorter and J is 6 bases shorter, with 11 bases between their ends.